The sequence of this T cell receptor beta chain was determined in a study of CD8+CD57+ T cells in acquired aplastic anemia. Using genomic DNA as the template, TCR beta VDJ and CDR3 profiling was carried out. MiXCR, run by TCRdb on the reads, gives a single entry per CDR3 protein. Among over 200,000 distinct CDR3 sequences listed, approximately 60% were seen once. Trimming took off 1 base at V and 3 bases at J, with 12 bases between the two ends. The CDR3 totals 15 residues. From germline, CDR1 is SGHTA and CDR2 FQGNSA. The specimen sequenced was sorted CD4+, CD8+, or CD8+CD57+ T cells (not recorded which) from PBMCs. The receptor was isolated from a human donor in good health. This chain joins TRBV7-2 and TRBJ1-1; D is perhaps TRBD1 (6 bases). Here the CDR3 DNA reads TGTGCCAGCAGCTTAGATCGGGGGCGATACACTGAAGCTTTCTTT. Translating gives CASSLDRGRYTEAFF. Combining the CDR3 with reference TRBV7-2 and TRBJ1-1 gives the whole variable domain GAGVSQSPSNKVTEKGKDVELRCDPISGHTALYWYRQSLGQGLEFLIYFQGNSAPDKSGLPSDRFSAERTGGSVSTLTIQRTQQEDSAVYLCASSLDRGRYTEAFFGQGTRLTVV.